This T cell receptor (beta chain) was identified during a study of shared clonotypes between healthy human individuals. Worth noting for this clone: As yet, its antigen is unknown.

Study findings and constraints: Depth was large, yet rarefaction showed that sorted-subset sequencing was incomplete.

Adult donors, all healthy and HIV-negative, had no recent acute infections or vaccinations. A split of CD4+ cells into CD45RA+ naive and CD45RA-negative memory subsets was performed. Assay: immunoSEQ multiplex PCR; the TCRdb copy retains only in-frame clones and omits some. In the table there are a few million clones, around 93% of which are singletons. Sequenced: naive CD4+ T cells from PBMCs. Subset of the sample: CD45RA+ positively selected. The receptor was isolated from a man aged 18 to 30 in good health. Some clones in this sample may be carry-over from other donors' samples.

The CDR3 reads CASSLRPENTEAFF. CDR3 nucleotides: TGTGCCAGCAGCCTACGGCCGGAGAACACTGAAGCTTTCTTT. J is TRBJ1-1 and V is TRBV6-5; D remains ambiguous. Trimming cost V 6 bases and J 1 base, with 12 bases left between them. Germline V gene data show CDR1 as MNHEY and CDR2 as SVGAGI. The CDR3 spans 14 residues.